Below, 10 T cell receptor beta chains from the same sample are listed, as sequenced in a study of response to subunit inactivated influenza vaccine. MiXCR, applied by TCRdb to the RT-PCR reads, yields one record per CDR3 protein. The sample shows fewer than 700,000 distinct CDR3 sequences, 10% to 15% of them seen only once. This sample comprised PBMCs from blood, obtained 45 days after vaccination. The receptor source for this set is a man aged 45-65 years who received an inactivated influenza vaccine.

This clonotype came up a few times. This chain uses TRBV7-2 with TRBJ1-2; TRBD1 matches at 7 bases. The CDR3 sequence is 14 residues long. Germline V gene sequence: CDR1 SGHTA, CDR2 FQGNSA. CDR3 coding DNA: TGTGCTGTTATGTGGGGACAGCCCAACTATGGCTACACCTTC. The encoded protein is CAVMWGQPNYGYTF.

This clonotype was seen many times. The chain combines TRBV5-1 with TRBJ2-1; D possibly corresponds to TRBD2 (5 bases). CDR1 SGHRS and CDR2 YFSETQ come from the germline V gene. The length of the CDR3 is 15 residues. The V end lost 7 bases, the J end lost 5 bases, and 19 bases lay between the germline ends. CDR3 in DNA: TGCGCCAGCTCCGTGGTCGGACTTGGGGACAATGAGCAGTTCTTC. Translation gives CASSVVGLGDNEQFF.

With respect to this clonotype: This clone may be a read error of a much larger clone one base away. The rearrangement links TRBV4-2 to TRBJ2-7; D call uncertain. There are 14 residues in the CDR3. The germline V gene has CDR1 LGHNA and CDR2 YNFKEQ. CDR3 nucleotide sequence: TGTGCCAGCAGCCAAGATCCGGGTGCCTACGAGCACTACTTC. Translation gives CASSQDPGAYEHYF.

This clonotype has only a few counts. V and J are TRBV11-2 and TRBJ2-4, with D uncertain. Trimming cost V 6 bases and J 0 bases, with 12 bases left between them. This CDR3 is 15 amino acids long. Germline-derived CDR1 and CDR2 are SGHAT and FQNNGV. The CDR3 is CASSRQQLAKNIQYF. Written as DNA, the CDR3 is TGTGCCAGCAGTCGGCAGCAACTAGCCAAAAACATTCAGTACTTC.

The CDR3: CATSPGSSYEQYF. The CDR3 nucleotides are TGTGCCACCTCCCCCGGGTCTTCCTACGAGCAGTACTTC. V gene TRBV10-3 combines with J gene TRBJ2-7; no definite D call. Germline values: CDR1 ENHRY, CDR2 SYGVKD. V was clipped by 10 bases and J by 1 base, with 14 bases between them. The CDR3 totals 13 residues.

This clonotype was recorded a few times. The genes are TRBV20-1 and TRBJ2-2; perhaps TRBD1 as D (5 bases). CDR3 size: 14 residues. Between the trimmed V and J ends, which lost 5 bases and 6 bases, there was a span of 16 bases. Per the germline V gene, CDR1 is DFQATT and CDR2 is SNEGSKA (reference sequence). The CDR3 coding sequence is TGCAGTGCTGCCGACAGTAGAGTGCCCGGGGAGCTGTTTTTT. Protein sequence: CSAADSRVPGELFF.

The DNA for the CDR3 is TGTGCCAGCAGTTACAAGGGAAAGAACACTGAAGCTTTCTTT. It is translated as CASSYKGKNTEAFF. This chain connects TRBV6-2 or TRBV6-3 to TRBJ1-1; D is uncertain. Germline lookup yields CDR1 MNHEY and CDR2 SVGEGT. There are 14 residues in the CDR3. Trimming pared 2 bases from V and 1 base from J, leaving 8 bases between.

There are a few counts of this clonotype. This chain connects TRBV20-1 to TRBJ2-1; D possibly corresponds to TRBD2 (6 bases). Germline-derived CDR1 and CDR2 are DFQATT and SNEGSKA (reference sequence). V was trimmed by 3 bases and J by 3 bases, leaving 21 bases between them. The length of the CDR3 is 17 residues. This CDR3 reads CSARVFFVGGFYNEQFF. The CDR3, as DNA: TGCAGTGCTAGGGTCTTTTTTGTGGGGGGTTTCTACAATGAGCAGTTCTTC.

The chain joins TRBV20-1 to TRBJ2-2, with TRBD1 as a possible D gene (5 bases). The CDR3 sequence is 14 residues long. V gave up 4 bases and J gave up 1 base, with 10 bases separating them. Germline CDR1 reads DFQATT; CDR2 reads SNEGSKA (reference sequence). The CDR3 coding sequence is TGCAGTGCTACCCTCGGACAGAACACCGGGGAGCTGTTTTTT. Amino acids: CSATLGQNTGELFF.

This clonotype was seen a few times. V is TRBV4-3 and J is TRBJ2-5, with TRBD2 matching over 15 bases. Germline CDR1 is LGHNA and CDR2 is YSLEER. CDR3 length equals 17 residues. V dropped 6 bases and J dropped 2; count of bases not matched to a gene: 7. The CDR3 is CASSRGTSGRRQETQYF. In DNA form, the CDR3 reads TGCGCCAGCAGTCGTGGGACTAGCGGGAGGAGGCAAGAGACCCAGTACTTC.